This TCR beta chain was retrieved from a study of human T cells and chemical hapten exposure. This clonotype was counted at least ten times. TCRdb itself ran the RACE reads through MiXCR, one entry per CDR3 protein. In the table there are about 300,000 distinct CDR3 sequences, about 5.4% of which are singletons. Trimming pared 6 bases from V and 1 base from J, leaving 9 bases between. The CDR3 contains 14 residues. Germline values: CDR1 SGHDN, CDR2 FVKESK. Time point of the sample: pre-sensitization, week 0. As to treatment: therapeutic diphenylcyclopropenone sensitization with weekly scalp DPC. Total RNA extraction was carried out from unfractionated whole blood.

Sample: whole blood, taken in connection with sensitization to the hapten diphenylcyclopropenone (DPC). The clonotype was recovered from a woman aged 18-29 years with alopecia areata. Some clones in this sample may be carry-over from other donors' samples. The chain recombines TRBV14 with TRBJ2-2; D is unclear. CDR3 coding DNA: TGTGCCAGCAGTCTTTTCCTGAACACCGGGGAGCTGTTTTTT. This encodes CASSLFLNTGELFF.